This T cell receptor (beta chain) originates from a study of technical replicates of blood from several donors. This CDR3 spans 17 amino acids. J gave up 7 bases and V 0 bases, and 8 bases lay outside the gene matches. Germline CDR1 reads LGHNA; CDR2 reads YSLEER. The protocol was immunoSEQ multiplex PCR, while the TCRdb copy is restricted to in-frame clones and leaves out a portion. The sample yields 80,000 or so clones, about 95% seen once. Sequenced sample: T cells isolated from PBMCs. The TCR originated in a human donor in good health. V and J are TRBV4-3 and TRBJ1-4, with 10 nucleotides matching TRBD1. The CDR3 DNA follows: TGCGCCAGCAGCCAAGATGGGACAGGGGAAGGGAGTGAAAAACTGTTTTTT. It is translated as CASSQDGTGEGSEKLFF.